The subject of this entry is one TCR beta chain. Assay: immunoSEQ multiplex PCR; the TCRdb copy retains only in-frame clones and omits some. The table records about 41,000 clones, 85% to 90% of them present only once. This sample is part of a study of T cells in localized non-small cell lung cancer. V dropped 5 bases and J dropped 9 bases, with 11 bases sitting between them. This CDR3 contains 12 residues. Germline V gene data show CDR1 as SGHNT and CDR2 as YENEEA. The chain links TRBV11-3 to TRBJ2-1; the D gene is possibly TRBD2 (6 bases). The sequence was collected from a female donor over 55 with stage I squamous cell lung carcinoma. Sequenced here: peripheral blood, sampled before any cancer treatment. CDR3 sequence reads: CASSPHGGEQFF. The CDR3 DNA reads TGTGCCAGCAGCCCACACGGGGGTGAGCAGTTCTTC.